The 14 T cell receptor beta chains reported below all come from one sample, sequenced in a study of spatial heterogeneity in lung cancer. Time point reported: sample taken at primary tumor resection. TCRdb re-derived calls from the 5' RACE reads in MiXCR, one entry per CDR3 protein. This table holds 60,000 or so distinct CDR3 sequences, about 5.9% found once. This specimen was PBMCs, taken at surgery. The receptors originated from a female donor with early-stage non-small cell lung cancer.

Many counts were recorded for this clonotype. This chain links TRBV9 with TRBJ2-1, with 7 bases matching TRBD1. The trim removed 0 bases at V and 4 bases at J, leaving 4 bases unmatched. There are 15 residues in the CDR3. Per germline, CDR1 SGDLS and CDR2 YYNGEE. Here the CDR3 DNA reads TGTGCCAGCAGCGTAGCCCCGGGACAGTACAATGAGCAGTTCTTC. Translating gives CASSVAPGQYNEQFF.

In DNA, the CDR3 is TGCGCCAGCAGCCAAGAGGATTATGCTTGGAACACTGAAGCTTTCTTT. Its protein is CASSQEDYAWNTEAFF. V usage is TRBV4-1 and J usage is TRBJ1-1, with D hard to call. The germline CDR1 and CDR2 sequences are MGHRA and YSYEKL. This CDR3 comprises 16 residues. Trimming stripped 0 bases from V and 1 base from J, with 12 bases between.

Ten or more counts support this clonotype. The rearrangement uses TRBV10-3 and TRBJ2-2; 8 nucleotides align to TRBD1. The CDR3 runs 17 residues. Germline lookup yields CDR1 ENHRY and CDR2 SYGVKD. V shed 6 bases and J 0 bases; nucleotides not matched to a gene: 9. The CDR3 DNA reads TGTGCCATCAGGAATGGACAGGGAAGGTCGAACACCGGGGAGCTGTTTTTT. This codes for CAIRNGQGRSNTGELFF.

The chain joins TRBV12-3 or TRBV12-4 to TRBJ1-2, with 9 bases that match TRBD1. This CDR3 region has 15 residues. Trimming removed 4 bases from V and 7 bases from J; junction bases left unmatched: 10. CDR3 DNA sequence: TGTGCCAGCAGTTACGGTGGACAGGGGACAAGTGGCTACACCTTC. Protein sequence: CASSYGGQGTSGYTF.

This clonotype was seen at least ten times. This chain connects TRBV7-6 to TRBJ2-7; possibly TRBD1 for D (7 bases). The ends were cut back, 2 bases at V and 4 bases at J, with 21 bases in the middle. The CDR3 runs to 17 residues. In germline, CDR1 is SGHVS, CDR2 FNYEAQ. CDR3 sequence reads: CASSLSLQGRLSYEQYF. CDR3 DNA: TGTGCCAGCAGCTTATCCCTACAGGGGAGGTTGTCGTACGAGCAGTACTTC.

This chain uses TRBV7-2 with TRBJ1-1; D may be TRBD1 (5 bases). CDR3 size: 18 residues. Germline V gene sequence: CDR1 SGHTA, CDR2 FQGNSA. Trimming removed 5 bases at V and 4 bases at J, with 26 bases between. The CDR3 sequence is CASSNPGAGSALGTEAFF. The CDR3 DNA is TGTGCCAGCAGCAATCCTGGGGCAGGGTCGGCCTTGGGCACTGAAGCTTTCTTT.

V and J are TRBV25-1 and TRBJ2-7; D gene ambiguous. Trimming took 8 bases from V and 1 from J, leaving 15 bases between them. The CDR3 loop spans 14 amino acids. In germline, CDR1 is MGHDK, CDR2 SYGVNS. CDR3 DNA sequence: TGTGCCAGCGCACGCGTAGAACAGTCCTACGAGCAGTACTTC. It translates to CASARVEQSYEQYF.

This chain joins TRBV20-1 and TRBJ2-3; TRBD2 matches at 10 bases. This CDR3 region has 19 residues. The J segment lost 0 bases and the V segment lost 0 bases, leaving 12 bases of the junction unmatched. The V gene's germline CDR1 is DFQATT and CDR2 SNEGSKA (reference sequence). In DNA, the CDR3 is TGCAGTGCTAGAGATCTGGATTCAAAGACTAGCGGGAGCACAGATACGCAGTATTTT. Encoded protein: CSARDLDSKTSGSTDTQYF.

This clonotype was seen ten or more times. The chain couples TRBV15 to TRBJ2-1; 10 bases match TRBD1. CDR1 is LNHNV and CDR2 is YYDKDF in the germline V gene (reference sequence). V dropped 3 bases and J dropped 3; count of bases not matched to a gene: 5. The CDR3 length is 16 residues. The CDR3 reads CATSRGTGDVYNEQFF. The CDR3 DNA sequence: TGTGCCACCAGCAGGGGGACAGGGGACGTCTACAATGAGCAGTTCTTC. Supplemented by reference TRBV15 and TRBJ2-1, the full variable domain reads DAMVIQNPRYQVTQFGKPVTLSCSQTLNHNVMYWYQQKSSQAPKLLFHYYDKDFNNEADTPDNFQSRRPNTSFCFLDIRSPGLGDTAMYLCATSRGTGDVYNEQFFGPGTRLTVL.

The sample holds a few counts of this clonotype. J is TRBJ1-1 and V is TRBV6-2 or TRBV6-3; perhaps TRBD1 as D (6 bases). Trimming removed 7 bases at V and 8 bases at J, with 17 bases between. The CDR3 consists of 13 residues. The V gene's germline CDR1 is MNHEY and CDR2 SVGEGT. The CDR3 loop is CASTSLWTVEAFF. DNA for the CDR3: TGTGCCAGCACCTCCTTGTGGACAGTCGAAGCTTTCTTT.

This clonotype showed up many times. This chain joins TRBV16 and TRBJ1-5, with D unclear. From germline, CDR1 is KGHSY and CDR2 FQNENV. This CDR3 has 13 residues. V was shortened by 7 bases and J by 6 bases, with 13 bases between the two germline ends. CDR3 nucleotides: TGTGCCAGCACCCCCGACGCAAGTCAGCCCCAGCATTTT. As protein: CASTPDASQPQHF.

This clonotype was counted between two and nine times. V is TRBV5-6 and J is TRBJ2-5, with 8 positions matching TRBD2. The CDR3 consists of 16 residues. V lost 0 bases to trimming and J lost 2 bases; unmatched junction nucleotides: 6. The germline V gene encodes CDR1 SGHDT and CDR2 YYEEEE. In DNA, the CDR3 is TGTGCCAGCAGCTTGGCAAGCGGGAGTCGGCAAGAGACCCAGTACTTC. Translating gives CASSLASGSRQETQYF.

This clonotype has at least ten counts. The V gene is TRBV5-1, the J gene TRBJ2-3; D is possibly TRBD2 (5 bases). Trimming took 0 bases from V and 2 from J, leaving 16 bases between them. Germline loops: CDR1 SGHRS, CDR2 YFSETQ. The CDR3 totals 17 residues. The DNA for the CDR3 is TGCGCCAGCAGCTTGGAACCCCTCCTAGCACCCACAGATACGCAGTATTTT. This translates into CASSLEPLLAPTDTQYF. The variable domain in full, completed from reference TRBV5-1 and TRBJ2-3, reads KAGVTQTPRYLIKTRGQQVTLSCSPISGHRSVSWYQQTPGQGLQFLFEYFSETQRNKGNFPGRFSGRQFSNSRSEMNVSTLELGDSALYLCASSLEPLLAPTDTQYFGPGTRLTVL.

This clonotype was observed a handful of times. The chain links TRBV7-9 to TRBJ1-6, with 7 bases fitting TRBD1. The V gene's germline CDR1 is SEHNR and CDR2 FQNEAQ (reference sequence). J lost 7 bases, V lost 5 bases, and 11 bases had no gene match. This CDR3 contains 16 residues. CDR3 bases: TGTGCCAGCAGCCGACTCCCCGGGACAGAAAATTCACCCCTCCACTTT. Translated: CASSRLPGTENSPLHF. The variable domain in full, completed from reference TRBV7-9 and TRBJ1-6, reads DTGVSQNPRHKITKRGQNVTFRCDPISEHNRLYWYRQTLGQGPEFLTYFQNEAQLEKSRLLSDRFSAERPKGSFSTLEIQRTEQGDSAMYLCASSRLPGTENSPLHFGNGTRLTVT.